The source of this T cell receptor beta chain is a study of cytomegalovirus exposure and HLA in healthy donors. Study-level findings and limits: Later on, an analysis tied around 17,000 TCR beta sequences to HLA alleles at 0.05 false discovery rate.

Amplification used 60 Vbeta primers and 13 Jbeta primers. Measured with immunoSEQ multiplex PCR; TCRdb has only the in-frame clones, and not every one. The table lists over 110,000 clones, 65% to 80% of them singletons. This CDR3 is built from 13 residues. In germline, CDR1 is MNHNY, CDR2 SVGAGI (reference sequence). Between the trimmed V and J ends, which lost 5 bases and 1 base, there was a span of 8 bases. Points on this clone: Its antigen is currently unknown.

V is TRBV6-6 and J is TRBJ1-1; D may be TRBD1 (5 bases). The sequenced sample consisted of PBMCs. The TCR sequence derives from a woman aged 50 to 60 in good health and CMV-seropositive. The CDR3 loop reads CASSTGQNTEAFF. CDR3 DNA: TGTGCCAGCAGTACCGGACAGAACACTGAAGCTTTCTTT.